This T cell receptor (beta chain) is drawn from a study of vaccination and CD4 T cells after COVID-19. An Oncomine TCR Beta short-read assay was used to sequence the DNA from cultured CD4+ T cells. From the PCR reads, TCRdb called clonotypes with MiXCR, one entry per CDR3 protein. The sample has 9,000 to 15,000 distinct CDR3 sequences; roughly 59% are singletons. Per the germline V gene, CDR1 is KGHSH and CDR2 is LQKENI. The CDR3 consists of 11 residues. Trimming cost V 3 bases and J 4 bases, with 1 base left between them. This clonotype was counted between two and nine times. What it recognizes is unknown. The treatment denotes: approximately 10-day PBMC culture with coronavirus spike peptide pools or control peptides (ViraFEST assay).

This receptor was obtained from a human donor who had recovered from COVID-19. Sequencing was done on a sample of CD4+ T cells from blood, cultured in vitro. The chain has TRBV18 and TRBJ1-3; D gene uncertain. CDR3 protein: CASSPGNTIYF. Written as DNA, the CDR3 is TGTGCCAGCTCACCGGGAAACACCATATATTTT.